This T cell receptor beta chain was sequenced during a study of blood T cell repertoires in COVID-19 (dated by TCRdb to 2019 to 2021). About the investigation overall: Samples covering the acute and convalescent phases of COVID-19 were provided by collaborators in the United States, Italy and Spain. The prospective study material was composed of cDNA or gDNA derived from T cells, B-cell-depleted T cells, or PBMCs. Subjects who had been exposed to COVID-19, were actively infected with it, or had recovered from it provided the deeply sampled blood TCRbeta repertoires that made up the dataset. The repertoires were made available in a free public database intended to serve as a resource for research on the immune response to SARS-CoV-2. The samples were drawn from the first 160 participants of the ongoing ImmuneRACE study and from under 1,500 subjects provided by 6 global collaborators. A de-identified subject ID, COVID-19 status, age in years and sex were almost always included in the sample metadata. Where HLA class I and class II types were available, the types were taken from metadata supplied by the sample provider, not from assay-based typing.

V loses 1 base, J loses 3 bases, and the germline ends lie 15 bases apart. From its cysteine to its phenylalanine, the CDR3 spans 16 amino acids. CDR3 DNA is the only sequence kept; it has 48 bases, read in frame from the first base. Looking up the germline V gene yields CDR1 SGDLS and CDR2 YYNGEE. This clone appeared once. No cognate antigen has been identified for it. No much larger clonotype is one base removed from it; base qualities were not supplied. The immunoSEQ Assay, a bias-controlled multiplex PCR, was used to amplify TCRbeta CDR3 regions from genomic DNA. The paper's data handling went like this. The number of nucleated cells in each sample was estimated by amplification of reference gene primers within the assay. To quantify the absolute abundance of each unique TCRbeta CDR3 rearrangement, sequence reads were collapsed and filtered. For each sample, productive Simpson clonality was calculated by taking the square root of Simpson's diversity index across productive rearrangements. TCRdb stores this immuneACCESS table with in-frame sequences only. Part of the clones is absent; in the studies checked, under half of the shortfall reflects unresolved V genes, and no reason is known for the rest. That table gives V, J and clone size, and the DNA gave D and trimming. The sample has about 74,000 clones on record, around nine tenths of them singletons. Jointly, the top ten make up approximately 1.6% of the sample.

Collaborating institutions collected whole blood in K2EDTA tubes following their own protocols. For TCRbeta analysis, collaborators shipped samples in one of three forms: frozen whole blood, isolated PBMCs, or DNA extracted from either of those sample types. Broader findings and caveats from the paper: The amount of clinical and demographic metadata varied by source and participant and was provided uncurated.

This TCR derives from a man aged 50-60 years with acute or convalescent COVID-19. Recombination connected TRBV9 to TRBJ2-3, and perhaps TRBD2 as D gene, on 6 matching bases. Material: peripheral blood. CDR3 region: CASSVPRDWGTDTQYF. The nucleotides read TGTGCCAGCAGCGTACCCCGGGACTGGGGGACAGATACGCAGTATTTT.